This T cell receptor beta chain is drawn from a study of beta chain features in type 1 diabetes. About the research overall: Across every sample, 100 million to 130 million sorted cells were examined in total. Points from the study as a whole: Naive, central memory and Treg TCRB repertoires appeared more alike in patients than in healthy donors. Across all four CD4+ subsets, people with type 1 diabetes showed modestly shorter TCRB CDR3s.

Points on this clone: Antigen: not known.

Expressed TCRB transcripts were sequenced because the entire RNA isolate underwent reverse transcription. Data came from immunoSEQ multiplex PCR; TCRdb stores just in-frame clones and leaves some out. The sample carries hundreds of thousands of clones, around an eighth recorded once. Populations isolated by sorting all had purity greater than 95%. V lost 0 bases, J lost 2 bases, and 9 bases stayed unmatched. CDR1 and CDR2 from the germline V gene are MGHRA and YSYEKL. This CDR3 spans 19 amino acids. The specimen sequenced was naive CD4+ T cells from blood. The clonotype originates from a man aged 18 to 29 with type 1 diabetes. The chain uses TRBV4-1 and TRBJ1-6; TRBD1 matches at 8 bases. CDR3 bases: TGCGCCAGCAGCCAAGACTCCGGACAGGGCCTGGCCTATAATTCACCCCTCCACTTT. Its translation: CASSQDSGQGLAYNSPLHF.